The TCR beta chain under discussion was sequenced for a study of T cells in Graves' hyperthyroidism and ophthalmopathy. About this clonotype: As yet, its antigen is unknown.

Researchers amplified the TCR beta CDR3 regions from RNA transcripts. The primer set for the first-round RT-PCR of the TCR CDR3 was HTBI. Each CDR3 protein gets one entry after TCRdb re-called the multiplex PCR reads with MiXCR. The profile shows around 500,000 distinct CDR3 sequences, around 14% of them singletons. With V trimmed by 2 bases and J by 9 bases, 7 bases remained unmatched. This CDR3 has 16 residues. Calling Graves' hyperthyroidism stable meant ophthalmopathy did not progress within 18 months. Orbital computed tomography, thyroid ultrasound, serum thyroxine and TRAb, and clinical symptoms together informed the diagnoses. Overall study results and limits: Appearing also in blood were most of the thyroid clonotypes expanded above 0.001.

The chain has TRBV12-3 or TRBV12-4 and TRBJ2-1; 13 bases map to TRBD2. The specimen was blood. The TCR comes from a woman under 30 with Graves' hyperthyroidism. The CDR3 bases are TGTGCCAGCAGTTTACCTCGGACTAGCGGGAGTAGTGAGCAGTTCTTC. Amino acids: CASSLPRTSGSSEQFF.